The 20 T cell receptor beta chains below were found in one sample sequenced in a study of cytomegalovirus exposure and HLA in healthy donors. Researchers ran the PCR with 60 Vbeta and 13 Jbeta primers. This table comes from immunoSEQ multiplex PCR, and its TCRdb copy is limited to in-frame clones, with some not included. The data show some 150,000 clones, roughly four fifths seen once. Specimen: PBMCs. All receptors derive from a man aged 50 or older in good health and CMV-seropositive.

V usage is TRBV28 and J usage is TRBJ1-5; a possible D gene is TRBD1 (5 bases). Germline CDR1 and CDR2: MDHEN and SYDVKM. The length of the CDR3 is 13 residues. V lost 10 bases, J lost 1 base, and 11 bases lay in between. As DNA, the CDR3 is TGTGCCACTCGGGGGGGGAGCAATCAGCCCCAGCATTTT. Translation gives CATRGGSNQPQHF.

V and J are TRBV9 and TRBJ2-2; TRBD2 aligns across 8 bases. The length of the CDR3 is 15 residues. The germline CDR1 and CDR2 sequences are SGDLS and YYNGEE. With 10 bases clipped from V and 4 bases from J, the junction kept 12 bases outside the gene matches. CDR3 protein: CARTRPGGSTGELFF. CDR3 nucleotide sequence: TGTGCCCGCACCCGACCGGGGGGGTCCACCGGGGAGCTGTTTTTT.

The V call is TRBV6-6, the J call TRBJ1-1; 7 bases agree with TRBD1. V lost 6 bases to trimming and J lost 3 bases; unmatched junction nucleotides: 10. CDR1 is MNHNY and CDR2 is SVGAGI in the germline V gene (reference sequence). The length of the CDR3 is 15 residues. In DNA form, the CDR3 reads TGTGCCAGCAGCCGTAGGGACAGACGCGACACTGAAGCTTTCTTT. It encodes CASSRRDRRDTEAFF.

This sequence joins TRBV7-2 and TRBJ2-2; D call uncertain. From germline, CDR1 is SGHTA and CDR2 FQGNSA. Trimming cost V 1 base and J 4 bases, with 7 bases left between them. This CDR3 has 14 residues. This CDR3 is CASSLVQLTGELFF. Here the CDR3 DNA reads TGTGCCAGCAGCTTAGTACAGCTCACCGGGGAGCTGTTTTTT.

This clone was picked up a small number of times. J is TRBJ2-1 and V is TRBV13, with TRBD1 matching 10 bases. The CDR3 is made up of 16 amino acids. Per germline, CDR1 PRHDT and CDR2 FYEKMQ (reference sequence). The V gene end was trimmed by 6 bases and the J gene end by 7 bases; junction bases not matched to a gene: 12. CDR3 sequence: CASSHPGTGALNEQFF. CDR3 DNA sequence: TGTGCCAGCAGTCACCCGGGGACAGGGGCCTTGAATGAGCAGTTCTTC.

This clone was picked up a small number of times. V gene TRBV28 combines with J gene TRBJ2-7; perhaps TRBD2 as D (6 bases). Germline V gene lookup returns CDR1 MDHEN and CDR2 SYDVKM. V was pared by 6 bases and J by 3 bases, with 18 bases between. This CDR3 is built from 15 residues. The CDR3 loop is CASSPRRRGFYEQYF. For the CDR3, the DNA is TGTGCCAGCAGCCCCCGCAGGAGGGGTTTCTACGAGCAGTACTTC.

This clone was seen many times. This chain joins TRBV7-9 and TRBJ2-7; 9 bases match TRBD1. The CDR3 runs 15 residues. Germline V CDR1 and CDR2: SEHNR, FQNEAQ (reference sequence). Trimming at V came to 5 bases and at J to 3 bases, leaving 8 bases not matched to a gene. The CDR3, as DNA: TGTGCCAGCAGCGCCTTAGACAGGGGGAACTACGAGCAGTACTTC. Amino acid sequence: CASSALDRGNYEQYF.

This chain joins TRBV27 and TRBJ2-7; the D gene is possibly TRBD2 (5 bases). This CDR3 comprises 14 residues. Germline lookup yields CDR1 MNHEY and CDR2 SMNVEV (reference sequence). Trimming took off 8 bases at V and 2 bases at J, with 16 bases between the two ends. CDR3 sequence reads: CASQRVGEAYEQYF. The CDR3 DNA reads TGTGCCAGCCAGAGAGTGGGAGAGGCCTACGAGCAGTACTTC.

This clone was counted between two and nine times. The gene calls are TRBV6-1 and TRBJ2-3; 12 nucleotides line up with TRBD2. The CDR3 is 14 amino acids. The junction had 2 bases not matched to a gene; V was cut back by 6 bases and J by 4 bases. The germline V gene has CDR1 MNHNS and CDR2 SASEGT. CDR3: CASRPSGGADTQYF. The CDR3 DNA follows: TGTGCCAGCAGACCTAGCGGGGGGGCAGATACGCAGTATTTT.

This clone was found once. The rearrangement links TRBV5-1 to TRBJ2-5; no reliable D call. CDR1 SGHRS and CDR2 YFSETQ come from the germline V gene. Trimming removed 1 base at V and 5 bases at J, with 18 bases between. This CDR3 has 16 amino acids. As DNA, the CDR3 is TGCGCCAGCAGCTTGCTATCAGCCAGGAATCAGGAGACCCAGTACTTC. Translated, it gives CASSLLSARNQETQYF.

This clone has only one observation. The chain couples TRBV4-2 to TRBJ2-7, with 7 bases fitting TRBD1. The ends lost 1 base at V and 5 bases at J; junction bases unmatched: 8. Germline CDR1 LGHNA, CDR2 YNFKEQ. CDR3 length equals 15 residues. The CDR3 DNA is TGTGCCAGCAGCCAAGCCGGGACAGCTGGGGACGAGCAGTACTTC. Translated: CASSQAGTAGDEQYF.

The chain couples TRBV7-9 to TRBJ2-5; 10 bases agree with TRBD2. The DNA end favors TRBJ2-7, so the J call may be wrong. The CDR3 runs to 16 residues. Per germline, CDR1 SEHNR and CDR2 FQNEAQ (reference sequence). The CDR3 DNA sequence: TGTGCCAGCAGCTTAGTAGAGCGGGGGGGCTCCTACGAGCAGTACTTC. Protein: CASSLVERGGSYEQYF.

CDR3 protein: CASSLADSSRKTQYF. The CDR3, as DNA: TGTGCCAGCAGCTTAGCCGACAGTTCACGAAAGACCCAGTACTTC. The J gene is TRBJ2-5, the V gene TRBV7-9, with D perhaps matching TRBD1 (5 bases). Trimming took off 0 bases at V and 6 bases at J, with 14 bases between the two ends. The CDR3 loop spans 15 amino acids. CDR1 and CDR2 from the germline V gene are SEHNR and FQNEAQ (reference sequence).

The chain couples TRBV4-3 to TRBJ1-2; 7 bases line up with TRBD1. After removal of 1 base from V and 7 bases from J, the junction contained 12 bases not matched to a gene. The CDR3 consists of 16 residues. In germline, CDR1 is LGHNA, CDR2 YSLEER. For the CDR3, the DNA is TGCGCCAGCAGCCAAGGTTCAGGGGGATATTCGGGTGGCTACACCTTC. This sequence encodes CASSQGSGGYSGGYTF.

The chain carries TRBV28 and TRBJ2-5; maybe TRBD2 (6 bases). The CDR3 has 15 amino acids. Per germline, CDR1 MDHEN and CDR2 SYDVKM. V dropped 7 bases and J dropped 2 bases, with 17 bases sitting between them. The CDR3 is CASNPSRGLQETQYF. Written as DNA, the CDR3 is TGTGCCAGCAATCCAAGCCGGGGACTTCAAGAGACCCAGTACTTC.

The chain combines TRBV9 with TRBJ2-1; TRBD1 agrees at 10 bases. The CDR3 sequence is 15 residues long. Germline values: CDR1 SGDLS, CDR2 YYNGEE. Germline trimming cut 3 bases from V and 4 bases from J; bases unmatched to any gene: 4. The DNA for the CDR3 is TGTGCCAGCAGCGCCCGGGACAGGGGTTACAATGAGCAGTTCTTC. It yields the protein CASSARDRGYNEQFF.

The V and J genes are TRBV2 and TRBJ2-3, with 12 nucleotides matching TRBD2. CDR3 length: 15 residues. In germline, CDR1 is SNHLY, CDR2 FYNNEI. Losses at the gene ends were 4 bases for V and 2 bases for J; bases not matched to a gene: 1. The CDR3 spells CASSASGGATDTQYF. The CDR3 DNA is TGTGCCAGCAGTGCTAGCGGGGGGGCCACAGATACGCAGTATTTT.

As regards this clone: The junction does not match germline at one end; this may be a read error. This rearrangement joins TRBV7-7 to TRBJ2-1, with 15 bases lining up with TRBD2. Germline V gives CDR1 SSHAT, CDR2 FNYEAQ (reference sequence). The CDR3 has 15 amino acids. The CDR3 sequence: CASSHRTSGRDEQFF. The CDR3 region has the DNA TGTGCTAGCAGTCACAGGACTAGCGGGAGGGATGAGCAGTTCTTC.

This chain connects TRBV13 to TRBJ2-7; D is possibly TRBD2 (5 bases). V lost 4 bases, J lost 1 base, and 20 bases lay in between. CDR1 and CDR2 from the germline V gene are PRHDT and FYEKMQ (reference sequence). The CDR3 is 17 amino acids. For the CDR3, the DNA is TGTGCCAGCAGCTCTAGCCGGACGGAAACTCAGTCCTACGAGCAGTACTTC. This codes for CASSSSRTETQSYEQYF.

This clone appeared once. This chain links TRBV7-2 with TRBJ2-7; TRBD2 matches at 14 bases. Germline lookup yields CDR1 SGHTA and CDR2 FQGNSA. The CDR3 has 18 residues. V shed 3 bases, J shed 2 bases, and the junction held 9 bases outside the gene matches. The CDR3 DNA follows: TGTGCCAGCAGCTTCCAGACTAGCGGGGGGGGGTCGACCTACGAGCAGTACTTC. Translated: CASSFQTSGGGSTYEQYF.